Presented here are 22 T cell receptor beta chains from one specimen sequenced in a study of T cells expressing NK-cell markers. TCRdb reprocessed the 5' RACE reads and reports one entry per CDR3 protein, with no DNA. This sample's table reports 350,000 to 450,000 distinct CDR3 sequences. Specimen: blood T cells: a sorted CD56 or NKG2C T cell subset, CD4+ or CD8+ T cells, or bulk PBMC T cells (not recorded which). The origin of the receptors is a man aged 18 to 69 in good health.

The chain carries TRBV28 and TRBJ1-2. CDR1 MDHEN and CDR2 SYDVKM come from the germline V gene. The CDR3 length is 16 residues. The CDR3 spells CASSLGGRTQNYGYTF.

The chain combines TRBV20-1 with TRBJ1-2. Germline V gives CDR1 DFQATT, CDR2 SNEGSKA (reference sequence). CDR3 length: 13 amino acids. CDR3 amino acids: CSVLRADVYGYTF.

The chain links TRBV7-8 to TRBJ2-1; TCRdb proposes TRBD1, but this gene call is untestable without DNA. The CDR3 extends over 16 amino acids. Germline loops: CDR1 SGHVS, CDR2 FQNEAQ. CDR3: CASSLGLAGAYNEQFF.

The chain recombines TRBV10-3 with TRBJ1-4; TCRdb returns TRBD1, unconfirmable since there is no DNA. Germline CDR1 is ENHRY and CDR2 is SYGVKD. This CDR3 is built from 15 residues. The CDR3 region is CAISAGGRSNEKLFF.

The rearrangement uses TRBV14 and TRBJ2-7. CDR1 and CDR2 from the germline V gene are SGHDN and FVKESK. This CDR3 spans 15 amino acids. CDR3 in amino acids: CASSPRTDGSYEQYF. The full variable domain, with the rest looked up from reference TRBV14 and TRBJ2-7, is EAGVTQFPSHSVIEKGQTVTLRCDPISGHDNLYWYRRVMGKEIKFLLHFVKESKQDESGMPNNRFLAERTGGTYSTLKVQPAELEDSGVYFCASSPRTDGSYEQYFGPGTRLTVT.

The CDR3 here is CASSLGGGQPYGYTF. The chain uses TRBV5-1 and TRBJ1-2; TCRdb selects TRBD1, and the lack of DNA leaves this call unchecked. This CDR3 comprises 15 residues. The V gene's germline CDR1 is SGHRS and CDR2 YFSETQ.

The chain recombines TRBV6-1 with TRBJ1-2. CDR1 and CDR2 from the germline V gene are MNHNS and SASEGT. CDR3 length: 13 residues. The CDR3 sequence is CASHLSPNYGYTF.

The chain recombines TRBV6-1 with TRBJ1-5; the TCRdb call, TRBD1, lacks DNA for checking. Germline CDR1 and CDR2: MNHNS and SASEGT. The CDR3 contains 14 residues. The CDR3 here is CASTDRQGYQPQHF.

The chain employs TRBV24-1 and TRBJ2-1; checking the TCRdb D call of TRBD1 is not possible without DNA. There are 15 residues in the CDR3. Germline V gene lookup returns CDR1 KGHDR and CDR2 SFDVKD. The CDR3 sequence: CATSDLVAGDNEQFF.

V and J are TRBV6-1 and TRBJ1-5; TCRdb picks TRBD1, but there is no DNA to check that call. The CDR3 extends over 16 amino acids. Germline loops: CDR1 MNHNS, CDR2 SASEGT. The CDR3 protein is CASSEFPGGWNQPQHF.

This chain uses TRBV6-2 or TRBV6-3 with TRBJ2-2. This CDR3 spans 16 amino acids. Germline CDR1 reads MNHEY; CDR2 reads SVGEGT. The CDR3 protein is CASSSVRRREPGELFF.

CDR3: CASTVSTATYEQYF. The chain couples TRBV7-8 to TRBJ2-7; absent DNA, TCRdb's TRBD1 call cannot be checked. Germline loops: CDR1 SGHVS, CDR2 FQNEAQ. CDR3 length equals 14 residues. The variable domain in full, with the rest retrieved from reference TRBV7-8 and TRBJ2-7, is GAGVSQSPRYKVAKRGQDVALRCDPISGHVSLFWYQQALGQGPEFLTYFQNEAQLDKSGLPSDRFFAERPEGSVSTLKIQRTQQEDSAVYLCASTVSTATYEQYFGPGTRLTVT.

CDR3 in amino acids: CASGQGLYGYTF. The chain has TRBV21-1 and TRBJ1-2; TCRdb's D call, TRBD1, is unchecked because there is no DNA. TRBV21-1 is listed as a pseudogene. CDR3 size: 12 residues.

This chain uses TRBV7-2 with TRBJ2-7; without DNA, the TCRdb call of TRBD1 cannot be checked. Germline CDR1 SGHTA, CDR2 FQGNSA. This CDR3 spans 16 amino acids. This CDR3 reads CASSLGGGGKSYEQYF.

V and J are TRBV11-1 and TRBJ2-1; absent DNA, TCRdb's TRBD1 call cannot be checked. This CDR3 has 18 residues. Looked up from germline, CDR1 is SGHAT and CDR2 is FQDESV (reference sequence). The CDR3 here is CASSYRTSTGSSYNEQFF. The complete variable domain, with remaining parts taken from reference TRBV11-1 and TRBJ2-1, reads EAEVAQSPRYKITEKSQAVAFWCDPISGHATLYWYRQILGQGPELLVQFQDESVVDDSQLPKDRFSAERLKGVDSTLKIQPAELGDSAMYLCASSYRTSTGSSYNEQFFGPGTRLTVL.

The chain employs TRBV5-1 and TRBJ2-1; TCRdb outputs TRBD2, but without DNA this stays unchecked. This CDR3 region has 15 residues. Germline CDR1 SGHRS, CDR2 YFSETQ. The CDR3 region is CASSLAVSGGAKQFF.

The chain is built from TRBV27 and TRBJ2-5. Germline CDR1 is MNHEY and CDR2 is SMNVEV (reference sequence). The CDR3 is 14 residues long. The chain's CDR3 is CASSPRVLQETQYF.

The chain combines TRBV5-1 with TRBJ2-5; TCRdb's assignment of TRBD1 cannot be checked, as there is no DNA. Germline V gene sequence: CDR1 SGHRS, CDR2 YFSETQ. CDR3 length: 14 amino acids. CDR3 sequence: CASTDLGGGETQYF.

The gene calls are TRBV20-1 and TRBJ2-4; with no DNA, the TCRdb D assignment of TRBD1 cannot be verified. CDR1 is DFQATT, CDR2 SNEGSKA, per germline (reference sequence). This CDR3 has 15 residues. The CDR3 is CSARLAGGARNIQYF.

The CDR3 is CASSLISRGQGALDTQYF. This chain uses TRBV7-3 with TRBJ2-3; TCRdb lists TRBD1, though no DNA is available to test this call. Germline V lookup: CDR1 SGHTA, CDR2 FQGTGA. The CDR3 extends over 18 amino acids.

The CDR3 sequence: CASSPFGRQETQYF. The V gene is TRBV11-2, the J gene TRBJ2-5; TCRdb's D gene call, TRBD2, goes unchecked for lack of DNA. There are 14 residues in the CDR3. Germline CDR1 reads SGHAT; CDR2 reads FQNNGV.

The chain employs TRBV9 and TRBJ2-7; without DNA, the TCRdb call of TRBD1 cannot be checked. The CDR3 has 13 amino acids. Germline loops: CDR1 SGDLS, CDR2 YYNGEE. CDR3 amino acids: CASSGQVSYEQYF.